Sequencing of this T cell receptor beta chain was carried out in a study of Graves' ophthalmopathy and Graves' hyperthyroidism. Study-wide results and limits: Most expanded clonotypes from thyroid (those above 0.001 frequency) were also found in blood. Discrimination between ophthalmopathy and stable hyperthyroidism by a 13-signature model showed about 85% sensitivity and over 70% specificity.

Ophthalmopathy donors' eye disease showed moderate-to-severe activity, CAS of at least 3, NOSPECS of at least 4 and duration under 3 months. PBMCs came from more than 7.5 ml of fresh peripheral blood. Using RNA transcripts, the TCR beta CDR3 regions were amplified. An initial RT-PCR round employing HTBI primers preceded a second-round multiplex PCR. TCRdb redid the calling of the multiplex PCR reads with MiXCR, one entry per CDR3 protein. The sample lists about 740,000 distinct CDR3 sequences; 40% were seen once. To note about this clonotype: Its antigen remains unidentified. A clone one base away is much larger, so this may be a read error.

Germline CDR1 SGHRS, CDR2 YFSETQ. The CDR3 sequence is 16 residues long. This chain connects TRBV5-1 to TRBJ2-6; unclear D gene. The sequence was obtained from an adult man with Graves' ophthalmopathy. Material: peripheral blood. CDR3 loop: CASSLGGSSGTNVLTF. The DNA for the CDR3 is TGCGCCAGCAGCTTGGGCGGCTCCTCTGGGACCAACGTCCTGACTTTC.